This TCR beta chain was identified during a study of Graves' ophthalmopathy and Graves' hyperthyroidism (dated by TCRdb to between 2017 and 2018). In terms of the full investigation: Peripheral blood samples were taken at the time of initial diagnosis, before any treatment was given. T-cell repertoires of thyroid tissue and blood were compared in 5 or 6 hyperthyroidism patients. For independent validation, a separate cohort was made up of around 18 hyperthyroidism patients plus 17 patients who later progressed from hyperthyroidism to ophthalmopathy. To explore V-J signatures distinguishing ophthalmopathy from hyperthyroidism, a discovery set of around 97 patients (around 44 ophthalmopathy, some 57 stable hyperthyroidism) was enrolled. The 100 discovery patients were randomly split 7:3 into training and test sets. The study used TCR beta repertoire signatures to distinguish Graves' ophthalmopathy from Graves' hyperthyroidism and to predict progression to ophthalmopathy. In total, some 140 blood samples were TCR-sequenced: some 40 ophthalmopathy, under 80 hyperthyroidism and about 17 hyperthyroidism-to-ophthalmopathy patients. After sampling, hyperthyroidism patients received methimazole starting at 30 mg daily, and ophthalmopathy patients received high-dose intravenous methylprednisolone. Paper-wide results and their limitations: Most of the expanded thyroid clonotypes with a frequency above 0.001 were also detected in blood, and it was suggested that the thyroid immune response may be reflected by blood repertoires. In cross-validation, the 13-signature model distinguished ophthalmopathy from stable hyperthyroidism with nearly 90% sensitivity and approximately 81% specificity, and in the test set the corresponding values were about 80% and 75%. In validation, the model predicted ophthalmopathy progression with about 71% sensitivity and around 72% specificity; eleven to twelve predicted patients were CT-confirmed with GO in a median of around 6 months. Sample size was not predetermined statistically, and investigators were not blinded to group allocation.

In this sample, this clonotype turned up many times. The target of this receptor is not known. One base away there is no much larger clone; base qualities are not given. For repertoire sequencing, the TCR beta CDR3 regions were amplified from RNA transcripts. The first round of RT-PCR was done with HTBI primers and the Qiagen OneStep RT-PCR kit, and was followed by a second round of multiplex PCR, then size selection and purification. The libraries underwent paired-end sequencing with 100 bp reads on an Illumina HiSeq2000. The study's own analysis went as follows. SOAPnuke was used for read processing, and reads with adapters, uncalled bases, a mean Phred below 15, or no exact constant-primer or identifier match were discarded. COPE v1.2.5 was used to merge the high-quality paired reads. Unique nucleotide sequences were defined as clonotypes and aligned to IMGT TRB V, D and J references using MiTCR v1.1. Only V-J combinations with frequency above 0.0001 were analysed, covering approximately 99% of repertoires. For each V-J combination, a TCR clonal expansion and chaos score was defined as F50 clonal expansion divided by the chaos observed in the TCRdist matrix. Welch's t-statistics and random forest were used to reduce the features to about a dozen V-J combinations, which were then used as input to a naive Bayes classifier. The similarity between thyroid and blood repertoires was quantified using the Morisita-Horn index. In TCRdb, the public reads were trimmed at Q25 with fastp and aligned with MiXCR, with productive beta chains retained. One record per CDR3 amino acid sequence lists the most common genes and DNA. In this record, the V and J calls reflect TCRdb's handling and not the investigators' own analysis. The sample profile shows under 800,000 distinct CDR3 sequences; 22% of them were found once. In total, the top ten clones hold approximately 6.5% of the sample.

Sequences SGHTA (CDR1) and FQGNSA (CDR2) are obtained from the germline V gene. The junction shows trimming of 6 bases on V and 0 bases on J, plus 6 bases between the germline ends. The CDR3 sequence holds 12 residues, the cysteine and phenylalanine included. Only the CDR3 portion is preserved as DNA: 36 bases, with reading frame beginning at the first base. Hyperthyroidism was defined as stable when no progression to ophthalmopathy occurred within 18 months of follow-up. Patients with hyperthyroidism were aged 18 to 65 years, had been newly diagnosed, and had a disease duration of less than 2 months. Patients with other autoimmune diseases, uncontrolled infections, pregnancy or lactation were excluded. Clinical symptoms, serum thyroxine, TRAb, thyroid ultrasound and orbital computed tomography were used for diagnosis. Using Ficoll-Paque density gradient centrifugation, PBMCs were isolated from roughly 9.2 ml of fresh peripheral blood. Total RNA was extracted using Trizol reagent, and RNA quality was checked on an Agilent 2100 Bioanalyzer.

The sequence is built from TRBV7-2 and TRBJ2-7, with the D segment identity uncertain. Sample: peripheral blood. The source is a woman aged 18-29 years with stable Graves' hyperthyroidism. Some clones in this sample may be carry-over from other donors' samples. Donor details come from another sample of the same person, matched by shared clones. The DNA reads as follows: TGTGCCAGCAGGCCCGTCTCCTACGAGCAGTACTTC. Its product reads: CASRPVSYEQYF.